This passage covers 21 T cell receptor beta chains from one sample sequenced in a study of T-cell reconstitution after alpha-beta-depleted transplantation in children (dated by TCRdb to between 2015 and 2016). The receptor library was made with PCR. This sample was sequenced with an Illumina HiSeq 2500. To normalize quantification of the TCRbeta repertoire, the TCR libraries were built with molecular barcoding that relied on unique molecular identifiers. The public sequencing data were trimmed at Q25 with fastp and processed into clonotypes with MiXCR by TCRdb, which kept only in-frame beta chains. Rows are combined by CDR3 protein, so each entry shows the most common genes and DNA. This sample lists 450,000 to 600,000 distinct CDR3 sequences; 30% to 35% were detected once. In total, the top ten clones hold 2% to 2.5% of the sample. The sample was PBMCs from the stem cell graft donor, taken from the stem cell graft. These receptors were obtained from a human donor who donated a stem cell graft to a child with aplastic anemia.

This clonotype has only a few counts. The chain carries TRBV15 and TRBJ2-1; possibly TRBD1 or TRBD2 for D (6 bases each). Germline CDR1 and CDR2: LNHNV and YYDKDF (reference sequence). The CDR3 has 15 amino acids. Trimming pared 4 bases from V and 2 bases from J, leaving 12 bases between. The CDR3 loop reads CATSTGRGAYNEQFF. The DNA for the CDR3 is TGTGCCACCAGCACCGGAAGGGGGGCCTACAATGAGCAGTTCTTC.

The chain recombines TRBV5-6 with TRBJ1-1, with D unresolved. The V gene's germline CDR1 is SGHDT and CDR2 YYEEEE. Trimming removed 4 bases from V and 1 base from J, with 5 bases in between. The CDR3 sequence is 12 residues long. The DNA for the CDR3 is TGTGCCAGCAGCCAATGGAACACTGAAGCTTTCTTT. This codes for CASSQWNTEAFF.

The chain links TRBV19 to TRBJ1-1; no definite D call. Trimming left V 3 bases short and J 4 bases short, with 9 bases between. Germline lookup yields CDR1 LNHDA and CDR2 SQIVND (reference sequence). This CDR3 spans 13 amino acids. CDR3 loop: CASSMRAPTEAFF. The CDR3 DNA sequence: TGTGCCAGTAGTATGAGGGCGCCCACTGAAGCTTTCTTT.

V usage is TRBV12-3 or TRBV12-4 and J usage is TRBJ1-4; perhaps TRBD1 as D (5 bases). This CDR3 comprises 15 residues. V lost 6 bases and J lost 5, with 16 bases in between. This CDR3 reads CASRRPGTGNEKLFF. As DNA, the CDR3 is TGTGCCAGCAGAAGACCCGGGACGGGGAATGAAAAACTGTTTTTT.

The rearrangement joins TRBV11-3 to TRBJ2-3, with TRBD2 matching 16 bases. The V gene end was trimmed by 4 bases and the J gene end by 4 bases; junction bases not matched to a gene: 17. CDR3 length: 21 amino acids. Germline loops: CDR1 SGHNT, CDR2 YENEEA. DNA of the CDR3: TGTGCCAGCAGCTCCCGGGGACTAGCGGGAGGGGGATGGTGGGTAGCAGATACGCAGTATTTT. Translated, it gives CASSSRGLAGGGWWVADTQYF. Complete variable domain (other parts from reference TRBV11-3 and TRBJ2-3): EAGVVQSPRYKIIEKKQPVAFWCNPISGHNTLYWYLQNLGQGPELLIRYENEEAVDDSQLPKDRFSAERLKGVDSTLKIQPAELGDSAVYLCASSSRGLAGGGWWVADTQYFGPGTRLTVL.

This clonotype was picked up one time. The CDR3 nucleotides are TGCAGTGCTAGACCCCGGGACAGAGAAGAGACCCAGTACTTC. This codes for CSARPRDREETQYF. The chain couples TRBV20-1 to TRBJ2-5; 7 bases agree with TRBD1. Germline CDR1 and CDR2: DFQATT and SNEGSKA (reference sequence). The ends lost 2 bases at V and 3 bases at J; junction bases unmatched: 6. This CDR3 is 14 amino acids long.

The chain links TRBV7-2 to TRBJ1-5, with D possibly being TRBD1 (6 bases). Germline CDR1 reads SGHTA; CDR2 reads FQGNSA. Trimming took off 4 bases at V and 6 bases at J, with 13 bases between the two ends. The CDR3 loop spans 14 amino acids. CDR3: CASSSGQKAQPQHF. As DNA, the CDR3 is TGTGCCAGCAGCTCTGGACAGAAGGCTCAGCCCCAGCATTTT.

This clonotype has only a few counts. The rearrangement links TRBV7-3 to TRBJ2-1; D is possibly TRBD1 or TRBD2 (5 bases each). The germline V gene has CDR1 SGHTA and CDR2 FQGTGA. V shed 5 bases and J shed 7 bases, with 21 bases lying between them. The CDR3 has 16 residues. CDR3 amino acids: CASSPRDRGSTNEQFF. Written as DNA, the CDR3 is TGTGCCAGCAGCCCCCGCGACAGAGGGAGTACAAATGAGCAGTTCTTC. Full variable domain (missing parts from reference TRBV7-3 and TRBJ2-1): GAGVSQTPSNKVTEKGKYVELRCDPISGHTALYWYRQSLGQGPEFLIYFQGTGAADDSGLPNDRFFAVRPEGSVSTLKIQRTERGDSAVYLCASSPRDRGSTNEQFFGPGTRLTVL.

This chain uses TRBV24-1 with TRBJ2-5, with no clear D. CDR3 length: 17 residues. V lost 7 bases, J lost 2 bases, and 22 bases lay in between. CDR1 is KGHDR and CDR2 is SFDVKD in the germline V gene. The CDR3: CATSPAPGTQKQETQYF. The DNA of the CDR3 is TGTGCCACCAGCCCCGCGCCAGGAACCCAGAAACAAGAGACCCAGTACTTC.

The genes are TRBV10-3 and TRBJ2-7; unclear D gene. The CDR3 totals 14 residues. The germline V and J ends were trimmed by 3 bases and 1 base, with 10 bases remaining between them. Germline values: CDR1 ENHRY, CDR2 SYGVKD. CDR3 in DNA: TGTGCCATCAGTGATATATTCGAGTCCTACGAGCAGTACTTC. Protein: CAISDIFESYEQYF.

The chain joins TRBV5-1 to TRBJ2-1; 10 bases fit TRBD2. V dropped 0 bases and J dropped 7; count of bases not matched to a gene: 7. CDR1 is SGHRS and CDR2 is YFSETQ in the germline V gene. The CDR3 is 16 residues long. The DNA for the CDR3 is TGCGCCAGCAGCTTGGTGCTAGCGGGAGTTGATAATGAGCAGTTCTTC. Translating it yields CASSLVLAGVDNEQFF.

This clonotype was detected a few times. This chain links TRBV7-9 with TRBJ2-4; 7 nucleotides line up with TRBD1. CDR1 and CDR2 (germline): SEHNR, FQNEAQ (reference sequence). The J segment lost 3 bases and the V segment lost 0 bases, leaving 5 bases of the junction unmatched. The CDR3 consists of 16 residues. The CDR3 sequence: CASSLATQGIKNIQYF. Written as DNA, the CDR3 is TGTGCCAGCAGCTTAGCGACACAGGGGATCAAAAACATTCAGTACTTC.

In its sample, this clonotype was seen a few times. The chain is built from TRBV14 and TRBJ1-2, with D possibly TRBD1 on 6 matching bases. The CDR3 has 14 residues. CDR1 is SGHDN, CDR2 FVKESK, per germline. V was pared by 3 bases and J by 0 bases, with 8 bases between. The CDR3, as DNA: TGTGCCAGCAGCCAGGACAGCACTAACTATGGCTACACCTTC. Translation gives CASSQDSTNYGYTF.

This chain links TRBV15 with TRBJ1-1; no clear D gene. Trimming removed 1 base from V and 3 bases from J, with 6 bases in between. Germline loops: CDR1 LNHNV, CDR2 YYDKDF (reference sequence). The CDR3 length is 13 residues. The DNA of the CDR3 is TGTGCCACCAGCAGAGGCCCTGACACTGAAGCTTTCTTT. Translating it yields CATSRGPDTEAFF.

The rearrangement links TRBV5-1 to TRBJ1-3; D gene unclear. V gave up 3 bases and J gave up 4 bases, with 8 bases separating them. CDR1 SGHRS and CDR2 YFSETQ come from the germline V gene. This CDR3 contains 13 residues. The CDR3: CASSSGVGNTIYF. The CDR3 bases are TGCGCCAGCAGCTCTGGCGTCGGAAACACCATATATTTT.

This chain joins TRBV6-1 and TRBJ1-1; perhaps TRBD1 as D (5 bases). CDR3 length: 17 amino acids. Germline V gene lookup returns CDR1 MNHNS and CDR2 SASEGT. Trimming stripped 5 bases from V and 1 base from J, with 20 bases between. CDR3 loop: CASSPNNLGGANTEAFF. The CDR3 DNA is TGTGCCAGCAGTCCTAATAACCTCGGGGGAGCGAACACTGAAGCTTTCTTT.

This rearrangement joins TRBV5-1 to TRBJ2-5; D is ambiguous. Looked up from germline, CDR1 is SGHRS and CDR2 is YFSETQ. V was pared by 0 bases and J by 1 base, with 10 bases between. CDR3 size: 15 residues. CDR3 sequence (DNA): TGCGCCAGCAGCTTGGCTCGCCAACGCCAAGAGACCCAGTACTTC. Translation: CASSLARQRQETQYF.

Only one count was recorded for this clonotype. In nucleotides, the CDR3 is TGTGCCAGCAGTTCCGACAGAAAAGCTTTCTTT. Protein: CASSSDRKAFF. The chain has TRBV12-3 or TRBV12-4 and TRBJ1-1, with D maybe TRBD1 (5 bases). V lost 4 bases and J lost 9, with 9 bases in between. The CDR3 is 11 amino acids.

This clonotype was detected only once. At one end the junction does not follow the germline gene, possibly because of a read error. The chain carries TRBV18 and TRBJ2-3, with D possibly called TRBD1 or TRBD2 (5 bases each). This CDR3 spans 14 amino acids. Germline assignment: CDR1 KGHSH and CDR2 LQKENI. The CDR3 DNA is TGTGCCAGCTCACCTTTGGCAAGGGGAGATATGCAGTATTTT. Translating it yields CASSPLARGDMQYF.

This clonotype turned up a few times. The chain combines TRBV6-2 or TRBV6-3 with TRBJ2-3, with TRBD2 matching 9 bases. The CDR3 contains 21 residues. Germline V gives CDR1 MNHEY, CDR2 SVGEGT. Losses at the gene ends were 0 bases for V and 0 bases for J; bases not matched to a gene: 16. CDR3 DNA sequence: TGTGCCAGCAGTTACTCGGGGCTAGCGGGGAGCCTGTCGACTAGCACAGATACGCAGTATTTT. It translates to CASSYSGLAGSLSTSTDTQYF.

This clonotype was counted only a few times. This sequence joins TRBV28 and TRBJ1-6; a possible D gene is TRBD1 (5 bases). Per germline, CDR1 MDHEN and CDR2 SYDVKM. CDR3 length: 16 amino acids. Trimming left V 2 bases short and J 4 bases short, with 12 bases between. CDR3 sequence (DNA): TGTGCCAGCAGTTTAAGGGGCGACGGATATAATTCACCCCTCCACTTT. Its protein product is CASSLRGDGYNSPLHF.